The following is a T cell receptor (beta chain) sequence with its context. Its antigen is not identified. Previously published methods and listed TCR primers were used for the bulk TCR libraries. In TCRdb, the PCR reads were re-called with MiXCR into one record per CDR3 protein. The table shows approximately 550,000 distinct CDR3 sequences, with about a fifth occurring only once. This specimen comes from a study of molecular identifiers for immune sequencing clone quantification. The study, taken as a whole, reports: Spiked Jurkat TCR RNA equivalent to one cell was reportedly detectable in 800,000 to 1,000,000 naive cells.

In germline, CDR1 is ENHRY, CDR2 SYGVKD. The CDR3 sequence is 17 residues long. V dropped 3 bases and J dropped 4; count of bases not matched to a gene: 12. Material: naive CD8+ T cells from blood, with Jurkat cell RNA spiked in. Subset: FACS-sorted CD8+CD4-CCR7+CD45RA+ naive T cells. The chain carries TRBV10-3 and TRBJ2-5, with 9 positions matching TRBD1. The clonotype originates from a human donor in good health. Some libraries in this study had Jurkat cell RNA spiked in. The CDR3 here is CAISESSDRGFSETQYF. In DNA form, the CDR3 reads TGTGCCATCAGTGAAAGTTCTGACAGGGGGTTTTCAGAGACCCAGTACTTC.